Listed here is a single TCR beta chain. The data belong to a study of blood T cells in healthy people across ages. With a J-beta primer mix and a sample-barcoded 5' primer, a second PCR ran about 6 to 11 cycles. Every molecule of cDNA carried a tag from a template-switch adaptor with 12 random nucleotides. All samples gave at least 2.5 million CDR3-containing paired-end reads. TCRdb used MiXCR to reprocess the 5' RACE reads, holding one entry per CDR3 protein. The sample lists over a million distinct CDR3 sequences; about 45% were seen once. The CDR3 spans 14 residues. The V and J ends lost 2 bases and 5 bases, in that order; junction bases with no gene match: 4. CDR1 and CDR2 (germline): MNHNS, SASEGT. Staff drew around 10 milliliters of peripheral blood from each donor.

The source of this sequence is a woman younger than 35 in good health. The rearrangement links TRBV6-1 to TRBJ2-3; 7 bases map to TRBD1. The sample consisted of blood. This CDR3 reads CASSEKGARDTQYF. The CDR3 coding sequence is TGTGCCAGCAGTGAAAAGGGGGCCAGAGATACGCAGTATTTT.